This TCR beta chain is from a study of T cells expressing NK-cell markers. Across the whole study: One of the eight sequenced donors was seronegative, whereas the other seven were HCMV-seropositive.

In germline, CDR1 is MGHRA, CDR2 YSYEKL. CDR3 size: 15 residues. No DNA is given; TCRdb re-called the 5' RACE reads and lists each CDR3 protein once. The sample yields 30,000 or so distinct CDR3 sequences, of which the top ten take up 50% to 75%. Study-wide results and limits: Dominant NKG2C+ clonotype frequencies of 1.0-7.0% of CD8+ T cells were measured in more than five donors.

Concerning this clonotype: Its antigen remains unidentified.

The sequenced sample consisted of blood T cells: a sorted CD56 or NKG2C T cell subset, CD4+ or CD8+ T cells, or bulk PBMC T cells (not recorded which). This sequence originates from a woman aged 18-70 years in good health. The rearrangement joins TRBV4-1 to TRBJ2-7; TCRdb proposes TRBD1, but this gene call is untestable without DNA. This CDR3 is CASSQGQTPHYEQYF.